The 3 T cell receptor beta chains below come from one sample, sequenced in a study of shared clonotypes between healthy human individuals. The repertoire was sequenced with immunoSEQ multiplex PCR; TCRdb's copy has only in-frame clones and lacks some. The sample includes hundreds of thousands of clones, around 79% seen only once; the top ten take around 14%. The sequenced material came from PBMCs. All receptors derive from a woman in her 40s in good health. Some clones in this sample may be carry-over from other donors' samples.

This clone was observed a handful of times. This chain uses TRBV20-1 with TRBJ1-1; D remains unclear. The CDR3 spans 11 residues. Germline V gene sequence: CDR1 DFQATT, CDR2 SNEGSKA (reference sequence). V was shortened by 4 bases and J by 1 base, with 4 bases between the two germline ends. The CDR3 region has the DNA TGCAGTGCTATAGAGAACACTGAAGCTTTCTTT. Its translation: CSAIENTEAFF.

The J gene is TRBJ2-7, the V gene TRBV28, with 8 bases aligning to TRBD2. With 3 bases clipped from V and 2 bases from J, the junction kept 3 bases outside the gene matches. The CDR3 spans 14 residues. CDR1 and CDR2 (germline): MDHEN, SYDVKM. Here the CDR3 reads CASSFHGRAYEQYF. CDR3 coding DNA: TGTGCCAGCAGTTTTCACGGGAGGGCCTACGAGCAGTACTTC.

This clone was observed a few times. Other DNA sequences of this sample code for an identical CDR3. The V and J genes are TRBV5-1 and TRBJ2-2; D not resolved. CDR1 and CDR2 from the germline V gene are SGHRS and YFSETQ. The CDR3 loop spans 15 amino acids. V was pared by 0 bases and J by 2 bases, with 8 bases between. The CDR3 DNA reads TGCGCCAGCAGCTTGGATATCGGAAACACCGGGGAGCTGTTTTTT. This gives the protein CASSLDIGNTGELFF.